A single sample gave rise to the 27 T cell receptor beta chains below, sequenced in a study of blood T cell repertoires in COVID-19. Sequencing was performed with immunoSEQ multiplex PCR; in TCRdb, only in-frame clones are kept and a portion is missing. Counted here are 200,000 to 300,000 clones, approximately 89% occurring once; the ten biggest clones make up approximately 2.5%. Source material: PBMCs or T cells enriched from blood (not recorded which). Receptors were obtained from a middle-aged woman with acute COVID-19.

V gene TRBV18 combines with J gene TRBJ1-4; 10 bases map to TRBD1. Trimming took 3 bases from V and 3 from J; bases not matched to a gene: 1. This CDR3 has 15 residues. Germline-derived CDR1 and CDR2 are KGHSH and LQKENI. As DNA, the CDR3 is TGTGCCAGCTCACCCGGGACAGGGGCTAATGAAAAACTGTTTTTT. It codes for CASSPGTGANEKLFF.

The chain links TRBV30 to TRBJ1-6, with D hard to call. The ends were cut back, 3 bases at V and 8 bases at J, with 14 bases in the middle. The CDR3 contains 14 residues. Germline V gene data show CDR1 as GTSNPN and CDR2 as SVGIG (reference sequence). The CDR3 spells CAWRTAGSDSPLHF. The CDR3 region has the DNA TGTGCCTGGAGGACCGCGGGATCCGATTCACCCCTCCACTTT.

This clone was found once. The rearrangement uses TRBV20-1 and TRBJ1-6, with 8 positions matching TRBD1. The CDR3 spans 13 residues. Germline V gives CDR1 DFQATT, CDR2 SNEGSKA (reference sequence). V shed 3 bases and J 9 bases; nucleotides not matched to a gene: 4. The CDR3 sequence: CSASFRGPSPLHF. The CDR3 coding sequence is TGCAGTGCTAGTTTCAGGGGGCCTTCACCCCTCCACTTT.

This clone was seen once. This chain's CDR3 is CASSFDRLNTDTQYF. CDR3 nucleotide sequence: TGTGCCAGCAGCTTCGACAGACTCAACACAGATACGCAGTATTTT. The gene calls are TRBV7-2 and TRBJ2-3; perhaps TRBD1 as D (5 bases). Trimming cost V 3 bases and J 2 bases, with 12 bases left between them. This CDR3 contains 15 residues. CDR1 SGHTA and CDR2 FQGNSA come from the germline V gene.

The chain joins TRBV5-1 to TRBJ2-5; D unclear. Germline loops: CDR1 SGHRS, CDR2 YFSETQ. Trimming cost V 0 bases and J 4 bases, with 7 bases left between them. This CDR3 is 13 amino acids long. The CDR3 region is CASSLALLETQYF. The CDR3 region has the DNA TGCGCCAGCAGCTTGGCCCTTTTAGAGACCCAGTACTTC.

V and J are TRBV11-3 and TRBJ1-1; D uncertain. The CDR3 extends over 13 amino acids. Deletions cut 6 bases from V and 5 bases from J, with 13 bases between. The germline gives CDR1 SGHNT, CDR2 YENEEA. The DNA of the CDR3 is TGTGCCAGCAGAACTGAGGTGAGAACTGAAGCTTTCTTT. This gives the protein CASRTEVRTEAFF.

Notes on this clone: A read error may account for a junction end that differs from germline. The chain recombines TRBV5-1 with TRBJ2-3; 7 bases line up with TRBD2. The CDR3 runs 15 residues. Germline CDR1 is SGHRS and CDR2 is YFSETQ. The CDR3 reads CASSLGPTSKDTQYF. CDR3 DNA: TGCGCCAGCAGCTTGGGTCCGACTAGCAAAGATACGCAGTATTTT.

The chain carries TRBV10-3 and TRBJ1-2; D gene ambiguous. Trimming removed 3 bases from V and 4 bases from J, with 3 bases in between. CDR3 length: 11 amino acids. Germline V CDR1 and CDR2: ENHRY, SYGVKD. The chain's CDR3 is CAISDSYGYTF. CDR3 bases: TGTGCCATCAGTGACAGCTATGGCTACACCTTC.

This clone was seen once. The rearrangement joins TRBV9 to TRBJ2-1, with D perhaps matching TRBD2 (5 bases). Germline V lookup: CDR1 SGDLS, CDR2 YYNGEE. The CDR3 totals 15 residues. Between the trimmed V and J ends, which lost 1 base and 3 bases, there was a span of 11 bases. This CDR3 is CASSVSSTSYNEQFF. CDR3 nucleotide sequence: TGTGCCAGCAGCGTATCCTCCACTAGCTACAATGAGCAGTTCTTC.

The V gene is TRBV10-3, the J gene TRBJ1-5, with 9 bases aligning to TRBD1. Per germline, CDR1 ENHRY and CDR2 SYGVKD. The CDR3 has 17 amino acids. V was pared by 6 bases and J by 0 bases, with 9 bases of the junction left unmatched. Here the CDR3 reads CAISSAWTGDSNQPQHF. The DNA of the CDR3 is TGTGCCATCAGCTCCGCCTGGACAGGGGATAGCAATCAGCCCCAGCATTTT.

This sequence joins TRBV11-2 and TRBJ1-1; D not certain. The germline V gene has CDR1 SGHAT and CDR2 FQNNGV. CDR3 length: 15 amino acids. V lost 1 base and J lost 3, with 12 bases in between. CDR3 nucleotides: TGTGCCAGCAGCTTAGGGTGGCAGGAATACACTGAAGCTTTCTTT. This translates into CASSLGWQEYTEAFF.

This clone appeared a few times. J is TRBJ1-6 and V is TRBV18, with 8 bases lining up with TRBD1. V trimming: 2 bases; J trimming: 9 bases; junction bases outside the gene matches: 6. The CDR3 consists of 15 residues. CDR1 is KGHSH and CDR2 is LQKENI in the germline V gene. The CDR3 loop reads CASSPTGQGGSPLHF. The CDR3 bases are TGTGCCAGCTCACCAACCGGACAGGGAGGTTCACCCCTCCACTTT. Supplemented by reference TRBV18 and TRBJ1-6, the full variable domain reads NAGVMQNPRHLVRRRGQEARLRCSPMKGHSHVYWYRQLPEEGLKFMVYLQKENIIDESGMPKERFSAEFPKEGPSILRIQQVVRGDSAAYFCASSPTGQGGSPLHFGNGTRLTVT.

CDR3 in amino acids: CASSLAQILPLDYGYTF. As DNA, the CDR3 is TGTGCCAGCAGCTTAGCCCAAATACTACCCCTAGACTATGGCTACACCTTC. The chain recombines TRBV7-8 with TRBJ1-2; D is undetermined. The length of the CDR3 is 17 residues. With 0 bases removed from V and 3 bases from J, the gap between germline ends came to 17 bases. Germline CDR1 SGHVS, CDR2 FQNEAQ.

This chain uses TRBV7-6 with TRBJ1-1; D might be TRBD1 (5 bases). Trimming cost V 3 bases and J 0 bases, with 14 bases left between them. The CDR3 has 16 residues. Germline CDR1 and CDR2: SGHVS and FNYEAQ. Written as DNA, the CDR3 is TGTGCCAGCAGCTTCCCAGCCGGGGGAATGAACACTGAAGCTTTCTTT. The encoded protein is CASSFPAGGMNTEAFF.

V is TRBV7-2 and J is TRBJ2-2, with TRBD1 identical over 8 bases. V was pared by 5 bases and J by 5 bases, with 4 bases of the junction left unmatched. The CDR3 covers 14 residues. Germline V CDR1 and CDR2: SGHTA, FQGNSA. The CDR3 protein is CASSRRTGTGELFF. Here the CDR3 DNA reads TGTGCCAGCAGCCGTAGGACAGGGACCGGGGAGCTGTTTTTT.

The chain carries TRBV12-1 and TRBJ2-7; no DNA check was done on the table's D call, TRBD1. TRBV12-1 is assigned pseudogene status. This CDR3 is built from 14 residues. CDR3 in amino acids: CASSFDQVSYEQYV. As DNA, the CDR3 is TGTGCCAGCAGCTTTGACCAGGTCTCCTACGAGCAGTACGTC.

The DNA of the CDR3 is TGTGCCAGCAGTAAAATGAGCGGGAACACTGAAGCTTTCTTT. Residues: CASSKMSGNTEAFF. The chain uses TRBV7-8 and TRBJ1-1; no clear D gene. The V gene lost 6 bases and the J gene lost 1 base, with 12 bases spanning the gap. Germline CDR1 reads SGHVS; CDR2 reads FQNEAQ. This CDR3 is built from 14 residues.

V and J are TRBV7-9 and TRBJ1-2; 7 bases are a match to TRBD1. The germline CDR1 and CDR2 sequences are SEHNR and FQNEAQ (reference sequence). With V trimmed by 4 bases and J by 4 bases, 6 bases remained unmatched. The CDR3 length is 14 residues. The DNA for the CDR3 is TGTGCCAGCAGCTCCCCGGGACAGACCTATGGCTACACCTTC. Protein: CASSSPGQTYGYTF.

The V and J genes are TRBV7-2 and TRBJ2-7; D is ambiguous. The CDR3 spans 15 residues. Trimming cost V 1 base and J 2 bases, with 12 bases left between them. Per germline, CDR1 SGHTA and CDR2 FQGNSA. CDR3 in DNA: TGTGCCAGCAGCTTAGAGGCAGGTGGTCCCTACGAGCAGTACGTC. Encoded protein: CASSLEAGGPYEQYV.

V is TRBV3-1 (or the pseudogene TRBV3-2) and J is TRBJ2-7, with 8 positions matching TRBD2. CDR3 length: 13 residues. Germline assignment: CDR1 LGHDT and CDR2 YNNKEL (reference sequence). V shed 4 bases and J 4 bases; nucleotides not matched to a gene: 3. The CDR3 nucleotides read TGTGCCAGCAGCCTTACTAGCGGATACGAGCAGTACGTC. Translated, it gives CASSLTSGYEQYV.

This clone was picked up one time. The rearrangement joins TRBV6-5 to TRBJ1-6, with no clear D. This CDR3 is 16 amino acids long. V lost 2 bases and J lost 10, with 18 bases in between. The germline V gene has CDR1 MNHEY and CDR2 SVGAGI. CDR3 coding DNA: TGTGCCAGCAGTTACGCGAGGGCCAGCCGGGGATCACCCCTCCACTTT. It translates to CASSYARASRGSPLHF.

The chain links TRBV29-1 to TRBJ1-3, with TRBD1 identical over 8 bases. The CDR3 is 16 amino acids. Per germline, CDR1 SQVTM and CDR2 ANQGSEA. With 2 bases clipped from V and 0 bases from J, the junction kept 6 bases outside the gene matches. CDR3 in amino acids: CSVERGDRFSGNTIYF. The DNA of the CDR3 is TGCAGCGTTGAAAGGGGGGACAGGTTCTCTGGAAACACCATATATTTT.

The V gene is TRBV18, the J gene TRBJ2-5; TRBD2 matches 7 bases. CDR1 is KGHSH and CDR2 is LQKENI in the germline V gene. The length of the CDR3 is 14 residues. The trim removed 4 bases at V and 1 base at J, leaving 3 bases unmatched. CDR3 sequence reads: CASSRWGGQETQYF. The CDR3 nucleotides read TGTGCCAGCTCACGCTGGGGGGGCCAAGAGACCCAGTACTTC.

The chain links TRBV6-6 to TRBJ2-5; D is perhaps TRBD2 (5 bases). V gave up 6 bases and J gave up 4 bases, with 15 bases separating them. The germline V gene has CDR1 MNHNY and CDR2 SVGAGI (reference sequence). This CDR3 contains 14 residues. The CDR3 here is CASRDWGIGETQYF. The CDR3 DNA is TGTGCCAGCAGGGACTGGGGAATAGGAGAGACCCAGTACTTC.

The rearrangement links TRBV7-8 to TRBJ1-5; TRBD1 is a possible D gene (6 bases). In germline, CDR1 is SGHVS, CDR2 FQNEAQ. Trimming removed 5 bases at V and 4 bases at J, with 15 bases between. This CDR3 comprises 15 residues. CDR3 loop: CASSARGAQNQPQHF. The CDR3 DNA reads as TGTGCCAGCAGCGCACGGGGGGCGCAGAATCAGCCCCAGCATTTT.

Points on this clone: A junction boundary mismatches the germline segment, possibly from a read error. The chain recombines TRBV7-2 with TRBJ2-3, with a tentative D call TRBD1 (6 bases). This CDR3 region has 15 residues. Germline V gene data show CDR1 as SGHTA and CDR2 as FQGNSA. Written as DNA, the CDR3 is TGTGCCAGCAACTTAATGCAGGGGAGCACAGATACGCAGTATTTT. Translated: CASNLMQGSTDTQYF.

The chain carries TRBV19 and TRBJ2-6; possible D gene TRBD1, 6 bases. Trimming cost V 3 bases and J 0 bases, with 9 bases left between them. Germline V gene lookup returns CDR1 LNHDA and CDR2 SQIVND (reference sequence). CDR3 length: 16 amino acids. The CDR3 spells CASSMAQGSGANVLTF. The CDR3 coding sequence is TGTGCCAGTAGTATGGCACAGGGCTCTGGGGCCAACGTCCTGACTTTC.